Detailed here is one TCR beta chain. The data derive from a study of immune evolution from preneoplasia to lung adenocarcinoma. The repertoire was sequenced with immunoSEQ multiplex PCR; TCRdb's copy has only in-frame clones and lacks some. There are 9,000 to 10,000 clones in the sample; roughly 83% occur only once, and approximately 10% lies in the top ten. Germline CDR1 reads ENHRY; CDR2 reads SYGVKD. The CDR3 covers 14 residues. V gave up 4 bases and J gave up 0 bases; unmatched junction bases: 2. The receptor was derived from a donor of 70 years or more with lung adenocarcinoma. The sample taken for sequencing was FFPE minimally invasive lung adenocarcinoma tissue. This chain joins TRBV10-3 and TRBJ2-5, with 7 bases aligning to TRBD2. CDR3 sequence: CAISASGNQETQYF. The CDR3 DNA reads as TGTGCCATCAGTGCTAGCGGCAACCAAGAGACCCAGTACTTC.